The 30 T cell receptor beta chains listed next were all sequenced from one sample in a study of blood T cell repertoires in COVID-19. Only in-frame clones appear in the TCRdb table, and some are missing; sequencing was by immunoSEQ multiplex PCR. The table records roughly 30,000 clones, about two thirds of them present only once. What was sequenced was peripheral blood. All receptors derive from a human donor in a cohort sampled during active COVID-19.

V is TRBV7-9 and J is TRBJ1-2; possibly TRBD1 for D (6 bases). This CDR3 region has 14 residues. Germline CDR1 SEHNR, CDR2 FQNEAQ (reference sequence). V dropped 1 base and J dropped 5 bases, with 11 bases sitting between them. The CDR3 region is CASSLDGTPYGYTF. DNA of the CDR3: TGTGCCAGCAGCTTAGACGGGACACCGTATGGCTACACCTTC.

This chain links TRBV10-1 with TRBJ2-7; no clear D gene. CDR1 and CDR2 from the germline V gene are WNHNN and SYGVQD (reference sequence). Trimming removed 5 bases from V and 2 bases from J, with 7 bases in between. CDR3 length equals 12 residues. CDR3 loop: CASSQVTYEQYF. The CDR3 DNA reads as TGCGCCAGCAGTCAGGTAACCTACGAGCAGTACTTC.

This clone was seen a single time. The CDR3 DNA is TGTGCCAGCAGCGTAGACTTCTTTGGAAACACCATATATTTT. It is translated as CASSVDFFGNTIYF. The chain joins TRBV9 to TRBJ1-3, with unresolved D. There are 14 residues in the CDR3. Germline loops: CDR1 SGDLS, CDR2 YYNGEE. Trimming shortened V by 0 bases and J by 3 bases, and 7 bases separated the two germline ends.

The rearrangement uses TRBV6-5 and TRBJ2-5; D is uncertain. Germline V gives CDR1 MNHEY, CDR2 SVGAGI. V was pared by 6 bases and J by 1 base, with 12 bases between. The CDR3 sequence is 14 residues long. The CDR3 region is CASRLQTFQETQYF. CDR3 coding DNA: TGTGCCAGCAGACTTCAAACTTTCCAAGAGACCCAGTACTTC.

The rearrangement links TRBV2 to TRBJ1-2; D possibly corresponds to TRBD1 (6 bases). Between the trimmed V and J ends, which lost 7 bases and 8 bases, there was a span of 20 bases. Germline CDR1 and CDR2: SNHLY and FYNNEI. The CDR3 has 14 amino acids. The CDR3 DNA is TGTGCCAGCATGACCGGAGCAGGGGTCAAGGGCTACACCTTC. Residues: CASMTGAGVKGYTF.

The J gene is TRBJ2-3, the V gene TRBV9; 8 bases are shared with TRBD2. Per the germline V gene, CDR1 is SGDLS and CDR2 is YYNGEE. The CDR3 length is 16 residues. The V gene end was trimmed by 4 bases and the J gene end by 5 bases; junction bases not matched to a gene: 12. The CDR3 bases are TGTGCCAGCAGCCCTCAGCCCGGGGGGGCAGGAGATACGCAGTATTTT. It encodes CASSPQPGGAGDTQYF.

The chain has TRBV18 and TRBJ2-2; tentatively, D is TRBD1 (5 bases). The CDR3 sequence is 16 residues long. The germline V gene encodes CDR1 KGHSH and CDR2 LQKENI. V lost 2 bases, J lost 2 bases, and 12 bases lay in between. The CDR3 here is CASSPIIRVNTGELFF. CDR3 sequence (DNA): TGTGCCAGCTCACCAATCATCAGGGTAAACACCGGGGAGCTGTTTTTT.

The chain recombines TRBV4-3 with TRBJ1-4; TRBD1 matches at 11 bases. Germline V gene lookup returns CDR1 LGHNA and CDR2 YSLEER. After removal of 3 bases from V and 1 base from J, the junction contained 13 bases not matched to a gene. The CDR3 contains 20 residues. In nucleotides, the CDR3 is TGCGCCAGCAGCCACCTATTTGCCGGGACAGGGGGTATAACTAATGAAAAACTGTTTTTT. This translates into CASSHLFAGTGGITNEKLFF.

The V and J genes are TRBV7-3 and TRBJ2-1; 8 bases map to TRBD2. The CDR3 length is 15 residues. The V and J ends lost 2 bases and 5 bases, in that order; junction bases with no gene match: 5. The germline gives CDR1 SGHTA, CDR2 FQGTGA. The CDR3 DNA reads TGTGCCAGCAGCTTACTGCGCGGGGGGAACAATGAGCAGTTCTTC. Translated, it gives CASSLLRGGNNEQFF. Using reference TRBV7-3 and TRBJ2-1 for the parts outside the CDR3, the full variable domain is GAGVSQTPSNKVTEKGKYVELRCDPISGHTALYWYRQSLGQGPEFLIYFQGTGAADDSGLPNDRFFAVRPEGSVSTLKIQRTERGDSAVYLCASSLLRGGNNEQFFGPGTRLTVL.

The chain couples TRBV9 to TRBJ2-1, with D unclear. The germline V and J ends were trimmed by 2 bases and 8 bases, with 17 bases remaining between them. The CDR3 is 15 residues long. Germline assignment: CDR1 SGDLS and CDR2 YYNGEE. The CDR3 reads CASSVLSYERDEQFF. The CDR3 region has the DNA TGTGCCAGCAGCGTCCTCTCCTACGAGCGCGATGAGCAGTTCTTC.

V usage is TRBV28 and J usage is TRBJ1-5, with 7 positions matching TRBD1. Germline V CDR1 and CDR2: MDHEN, SYDVKM. The CDR3 runs 15 residues. V shed 4 bases and J 2 bases; nucleotides not matched to a gene: 5. CDR3 in amino acids: CASSWPGQRNQPQHF. The CDR3 bases are TGTGCCAGCAGTTGGCCGGGACAGCGCAATCAGCCCCAGCATTTT.

V usage is TRBV5-1 and J usage is TRBJ2-1; D uncertain. The CDR3 sequence is 14 residues long. CDR1 is SGHRS and CDR2 is YFSETQ in the germline V gene. With 4 bases removed from V and 6 bases from J, the gap between germline ends came to 14 bases. CDR3 in amino acids: CASSLENIFNEQFF. In DNA, the CDR3 is TGCGCCAGCAGCCTGGAAAATATCTTCAATGAGCAGTTCTTC. The full variable domain, rest sourced from reference TRBV5-1 and TRBJ2-1, is KAGVTQTPRYLIKTRGQQVTLSCSPISGHRSVSWYQQTPGQGLQFLFEYFSETQRNKGNFPGRFSGRQFSNSRSEMNVSTLELGDSALYLCASSLENIFNEQFFGPGTRLTVL.

The chain combines TRBV5-8 with TRBJ1-4; TRBD1 agrees at 8 bases. This CDR3 is built from 17 residues. The junction had 9 bases not matched to a gene; V was cut back by 3 bases and J by 2 bases. Per the germline V gene, CDR1 is SGHTS and CDR2 is YDEGEE. CDR3 amino acids: CASSSKDREFTNEKLFF. The CDR3, as DNA: TGTGCCAGCAGCTCTAAGGACAGGGAGTTCACTAATGAAAAACTGTTTTTT.

The chain employs TRBV10-3 and TRBJ2-7; 7 nucleotides agree with TRBD1. V trimming: 5 bases; J trimming: 5 bases; junction bases outside the gene matches: 9. The CDR3 is 14 residues long. Germline values: CDR1 ENHRY, CDR2 SYGVKD. In DNA form, the CDR3 reads TGTGCCATCAGTAGTACCGGGACAGTCGACGAGCAGTACTTC. Residues: CAISSTGTVDEQYF.

This chain connects TRBV5-4 to TRBJ1-2; D gene ambiguous. This CDR3 has 13 residues. V lost 0 bases and J lost 1, with 4 bases in between. Per germline, CDR1 SGHNT and CDR2 YYREEE (reference sequence). In DNA, the CDR3 is TGTGCCAGCAGCTTGGTCAGTAACTATGGCTACACCTTC. Residues: CASSLVSNYGYTF.

This sequence joins TRBV5-6 and TRBJ1-5; D is perhaps TRBD1 (5 bases). The germline CDR1 and CDR2 sequences are SGHDT and YYEEEE. The V and J ends lost 0 bases and 3 bases respectively, with 16 bases between them. The CDR3 covers 17 residues. The CDR3 sequence: CASSLGPGVWANQPQHF. Here the CDR3 DNA reads TGTGCCAGCAGCTTGGGTCCGGGGGTTTGGGCCAATCAGCCCCAGCATTTT.

This rearrangement joins TRBV9 to TRBJ1-1, with D uncertain. The V end lost 0 bases, the J end lost 1 base, and 10 bases lay between the germline ends. This CDR3 is built from 15 residues. In germline, CDR1 is SGDLS, CDR2 YYNGEE. CDR3 amino acids: CASSVGSSGNTEAFF. CDR3 bases: TGTGCCAGCAGCGTAGGGTCGTCAGGGAACACTGAAGCTTTCTTT.

In its sample, this clone is medium-sized. The rearrangement links TRBV19 to TRBJ1-2; TRBD1 matches 9 bases. Trimming removed 5 bases from V and 7 bases from J; junction bases left unmatched: 5. Per the germline V gene, CDR1 is LNHDA and CDR2 is SQIVND (reference sequence). This CDR3 contains 13 residues. CDR3 amino acids: CASSAGTGFGYTF. As DNA, the CDR3 is TGTGCCAGTAGTGCCGGGACAGGGTTTGGCTACACCTTC.

This clone appeared a few times. The chain recombines TRBV3-1 (or the pseudogene TRBV3-2) with TRBJ2-1; 10 positions match TRBD2. J was trimmed by 5 bases and V by 2 bases; bases with no gene match: 6. Germline CDR1 and CDR2: LGHDT and YNNKEL (reference sequence). The CDR3 totals 16 residues. The CDR3 region has the DNA TGTGCCAGCAGCCAACTTCCGGGACTAGCGCACAATGAGCAGTTCTTC. This gives the protein CASSQLPGLAHNEQFF.

Ten or more counts support this clone. The chain combines TRBV27 with TRBJ1-2, with unresolved D. Germline V lookup: CDR1 MNHEY, CDR2 SMNVEV (reference sequence). Trimming shortened V by 2 bases and J by 0 bases, and 10 bases separated the two germline ends. This CDR3 contains 15 residues. In nucleotides, the CDR3 is TGTGCCAGCAGTTTAGGGCATCGAGCTAACTATGGCTACACCTTC. Amino acid sequence: CASSLGHRANYGYTF.

In its sample, this clone was seen once. The chain couples TRBV28 to TRBJ2-3; D is undetermined. Trimming left V 8 bases short and J 5 bases short, with 14 bases between. The CDR3 is 13 amino acids. Germline V lookup: CDR1 MDHEN, CDR2 SYDVKM. This CDR3 reads CASCNSGGDTQYF. The DNA of the CDR3 is TGTGCCAGCTGTAACTCCGGCGGAGATACGCAGTATTTT.

The rearrangement uses TRBV7-2 and TRBJ2-4, with 7 bases aligning to TRBD1. CDR1 SGHTA and CDR2 FQGNSA come from the germline V gene. Losses at the gene ends were 5 bases for V and 4 bases for J; bases not matched to a gene: 11. This CDR3 has 16 residues. The CDR3 DNA reads as TGTGCCAGCAGCCTCGATTGGGACAGATCGAAAAACATTCAGTACTTC. It codes for CASSLDWDRSKNIQYF.

V and J are TRBV5-6 and TRBJ1-2, with 7 bases matching TRBD1. V trimming: 3 bases; J trimming: 7 bases; junction bases outside the gene matches: 6. This CDR3 is built from 13 residues. The germline V gene has CDR1 SGHDT and CDR2 YYEEEE. The CDR3 nucleotides read TGTGCCAGCAGCTACGGACAGGAGGGTGGCTACACCTTC. Protein sequence: CASSYGQEGGYTF.

This clone was detected only a few times. The chain combines TRBV18 with TRBJ1-3; possible D gene TRBD1, 6 bases. Trimming left V 3 bases short and J 3 bases short, with 15 bases between. The CDR3 has 16 amino acids. From germline, CDR1 is KGHSH and CDR2 LQKENI. The CDR3 region is CASSPSDRARGNTIYF. CDR3 sequence (DNA): TGTGCCAGCTCACCCTCGGACAGAGCCCGTGGAAACACCATATATTTT.

This chain connects TRBV27 to TRBJ2-7, with D perhaps TRBD1 (6 bases). Germline V gene lookup returns CDR1 MNHEY and CDR2 SMNVEV (reference sequence). V gave up 5 bases and J gave up 1 base, with 9 bases separating them. The CDR3 length is 13 residues. The CDR3 DNA reads TGTGCCAGCAGTACGACAGGTTCCTACGAGCAGTACTTC. Protein: CASSTTGSYEQYF.

V is TRBV5-1 and J is TRBJ2-7; TRBD1 agrees at 10 bases. CDR1 is SGHRS, CDR2 YFSETQ, per germline. J lost 5 bases, V lost 0 bases, and 8 bases had no gene match. The CDR3 contains 16 residues. The CDR3 DNA sequence: TGCGCCAGCAGCTTGGCCCTGACAGGGGGCTCGGACGAGCAGTACTTC. Residues: CASSLALTGGSDEQYF.

J is TRBJ2-5 and V is TRBV5-5, with TRBD2 matching 8 bases. The CDR3 runs 15 residues. CDR1 is SGHKS, CDR2 YYEKEE, per germline (reference sequence). Trimming removed 1 base from V and 5 bases from J; junction bases left unmatched: 7. The CDR3 is CASSLTGGRKETQYF. The CDR3 DNA follows: TGTGCCAGCAGCTTGACGGGGGGGAGAAAGGAGACCCAGTACTTC.

This clone was observed a handful of times. The chain has TRBV11-2 and TRBJ2-7; TRBD1 agrees at 7 bases. Germline trimming cut 2 bases from V and 3 bases from J; bases unmatched to any gene: 4. The germline CDR1 and CDR2 sequences are SGHAT and FQNNGV. CDR3 length: 14 residues. The CDR3 loop is CASSLRDRDYEQYF. DNA of the CDR3: TGTGCCAGCAGCTTAAGGGACAGAGACTACGAGCAGTACTTC.

This rearrangement joins TRBV3-1 (or the pseudogene TRBV3-2) to TRBJ2-1; 8 bases agree with TRBD2. Trimming took 3 bases from V and 0 from J; bases not matched to a gene: 7. CDR3 size: 17 residues. The germline V gene encodes CDR1 LGHDT and CDR2 YNNKEL (reference sequence). CDR3 amino acids: CASSHHTSGSSYNEQFF. CDR3 bases: TGTGCCAGCAGCCATCACACTAGCGGAAGCTCCTACAATGAGCAGTTCTTC.

This clone was seen only a few times. The chain uses TRBV9 and TRBJ2-7; D gene uncertain. Per germline, CDR1 SGDLS and CDR2 YYNGEE. V lost 2 bases to trimming and J lost 0 bases, with 9 bases between them. This CDR3 has 14 amino acids. DNA of the CDR3: TGTGCCAGCAGCGTCAGTGAATACTCCTACGAGCAGTACTTC. Amino acid sequence: CASSVSEYSYEQYF.